This T cell receptor (beta chain) was retrieved from a study of blood T cell repertoires in COVID-19. Sequencing used immunoSEQ multiplex PCR; TCRdb keeps in-frame clones, though not all of them. The sample has just over 650,000 clones; 80% to 90% are singletons. The CDR3 contains 15 residues. V lost 6 bases and J 6 bases, leaving 17 bases between the germline ends. Looked up from germline, CDR1 is LNHNV and CDR2 is YYDKDF (reference sequence). The specimen was peripheral blood. The sequence was obtained from a woman between 18 and 29 years old with acute or convalescent COVID-19. The V call is TRBV15, the J call TRBJ1-4; D is ambiguous. The CDR3 coding sequence is TGTGCCACCAGTCCCGGTCCCGGAGTCGATGAAAAACTGTTTTTT. Translating it yields CATSPGPGVDEKLFF. The full variable domain, rest sourced from reference TRBV15 and TRBJ1-4, is DAMVIQNPRYQVTQFGKPVTLSCSQTLNHNVMYWYQQKSSQAPKLLFHYYDKDFNNEADTPDNFQSRRPNTSFCFLDIRSPGLGDTAMYLCATSPGPGVDEKLFFGSGTQLSVL.